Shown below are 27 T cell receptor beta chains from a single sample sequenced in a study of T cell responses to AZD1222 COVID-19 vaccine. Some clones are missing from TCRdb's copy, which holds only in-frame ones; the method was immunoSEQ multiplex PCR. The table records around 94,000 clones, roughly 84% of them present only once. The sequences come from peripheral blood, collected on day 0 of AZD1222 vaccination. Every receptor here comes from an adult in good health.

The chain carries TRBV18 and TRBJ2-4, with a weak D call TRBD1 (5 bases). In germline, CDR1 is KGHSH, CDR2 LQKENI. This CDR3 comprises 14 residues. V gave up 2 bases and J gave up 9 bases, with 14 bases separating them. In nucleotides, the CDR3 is TGTGCCAGCTCACCAGGGGCAGGCTCGGGCATTCAGTACTTC. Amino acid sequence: CASSPGAGSGIQYF.

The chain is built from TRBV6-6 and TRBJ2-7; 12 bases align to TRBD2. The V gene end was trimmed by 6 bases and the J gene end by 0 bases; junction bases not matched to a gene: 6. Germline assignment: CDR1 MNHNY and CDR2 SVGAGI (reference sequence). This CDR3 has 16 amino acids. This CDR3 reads CASSGTSGFLSYEQYF. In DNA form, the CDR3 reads TGTGCCAGCAGCGGGACTAGCGGGTTTCTCTCCTACGAGCAGTACTTC.

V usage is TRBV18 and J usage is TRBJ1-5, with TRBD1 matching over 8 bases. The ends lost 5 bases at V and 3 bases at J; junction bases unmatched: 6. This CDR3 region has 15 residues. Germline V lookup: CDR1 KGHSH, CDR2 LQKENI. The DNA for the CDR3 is TGTGCCAGCTCAGCATCAGGGGGCAACAATCAGCCCCAGCATTTT. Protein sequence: CASSASGGNNQPQHF.

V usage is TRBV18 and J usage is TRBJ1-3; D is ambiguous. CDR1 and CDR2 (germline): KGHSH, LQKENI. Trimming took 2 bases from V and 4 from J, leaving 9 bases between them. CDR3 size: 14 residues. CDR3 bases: TGTGCCAGCTCACCAGAAATCACAGGAAACACCATATATTTT. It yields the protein CASSPEITGNTIYF.

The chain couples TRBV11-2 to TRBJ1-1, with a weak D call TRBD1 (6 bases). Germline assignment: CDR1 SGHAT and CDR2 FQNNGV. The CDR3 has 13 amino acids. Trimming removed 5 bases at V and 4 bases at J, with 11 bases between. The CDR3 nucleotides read TGTGCCAGCAGCATCGCAGGGGCCACTGAAGCTTTCTTT. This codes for CASSIAGATEAFF.

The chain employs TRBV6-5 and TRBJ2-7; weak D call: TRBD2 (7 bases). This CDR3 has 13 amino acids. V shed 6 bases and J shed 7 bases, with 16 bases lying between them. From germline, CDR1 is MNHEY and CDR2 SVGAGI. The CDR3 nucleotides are TGTGCCAGCAGCCCGGGGGGCCAAAGGGAGCAGTACTTC. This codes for CASSPGGQREQYF.

CDR3 sequence (DNA): TGCGCCAGCAGCTCGGGACAGGGGGGTAGCCAGCCCCAGCATTTT. Translated: CASSSGQGGSQPQHF. The V and J genes are TRBV5-1 and TRBJ1-5, with TRBD1 identical over 11 bases. V lost 3 bases and J lost 7; bases outside the gene matches: 6. The CDR3 covers 15 residues. The germline V gene encodes CDR1 SGHRS and CDR2 YFSETQ.

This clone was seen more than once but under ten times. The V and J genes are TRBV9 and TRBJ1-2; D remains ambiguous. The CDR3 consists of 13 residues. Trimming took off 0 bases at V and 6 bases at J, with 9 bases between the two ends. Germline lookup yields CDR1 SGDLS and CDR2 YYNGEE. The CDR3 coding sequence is TGTGCCAGCAGCGTAGGAGGAAAGGATGGCTACACCTTC. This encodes CASSVGGKDGYTF.

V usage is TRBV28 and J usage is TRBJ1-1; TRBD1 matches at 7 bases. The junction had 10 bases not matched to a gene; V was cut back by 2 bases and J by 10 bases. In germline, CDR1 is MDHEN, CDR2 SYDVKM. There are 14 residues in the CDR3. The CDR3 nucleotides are TGTGCCAGCAGTTTAAACTTCAGGGCAGGGGGAGCTTTCTTT. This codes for CASSLNFRAGGAFF.

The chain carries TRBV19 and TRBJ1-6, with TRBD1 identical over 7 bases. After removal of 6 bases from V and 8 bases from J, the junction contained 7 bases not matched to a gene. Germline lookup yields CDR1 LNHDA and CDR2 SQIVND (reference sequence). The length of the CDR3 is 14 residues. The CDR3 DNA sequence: TGTGCCAGTAGGACCGACAGGGATCATTCACCCCTCCACTTT. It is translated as CASRTDRDHSPLHF.

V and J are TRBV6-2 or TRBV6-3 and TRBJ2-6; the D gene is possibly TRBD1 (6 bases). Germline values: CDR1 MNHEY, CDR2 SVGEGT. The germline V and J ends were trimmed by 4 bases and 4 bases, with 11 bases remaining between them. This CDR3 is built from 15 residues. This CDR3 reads CASSSWGQGANVLTF. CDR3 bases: TGTGCCAGCAGTTCCTGGGGGCAAGGGGCCAACGTCCTGACTTTC.

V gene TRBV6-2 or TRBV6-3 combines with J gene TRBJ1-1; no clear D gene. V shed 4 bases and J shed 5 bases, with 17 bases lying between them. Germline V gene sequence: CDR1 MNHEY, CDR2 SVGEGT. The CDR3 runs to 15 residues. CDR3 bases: TGTGCCAGCAGTTCGTCGGGTTCCGTGGGAACTGAAGCTTTCTTT. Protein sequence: CASSSSGSVGTEAFF.

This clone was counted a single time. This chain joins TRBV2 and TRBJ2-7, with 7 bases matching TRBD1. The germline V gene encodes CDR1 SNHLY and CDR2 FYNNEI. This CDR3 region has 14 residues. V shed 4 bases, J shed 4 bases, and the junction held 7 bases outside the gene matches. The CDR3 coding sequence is TGTGCCAGCAGTGTCGAGGGGGCAGGATACGAGCAGTACTTC. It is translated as CASSVEGAGYEQYF. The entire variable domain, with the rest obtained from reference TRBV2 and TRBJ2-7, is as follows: EPEVTQTPSHQVTQMGQEVILRCVPISNHLYFYWYRQILGQKVEFLVSFYNNEISEKSEIFDDQFSVERPDGSNFTLKIRSTKLEDSAMYFCASSVEGAGYEQYFGPGTRLTVT.

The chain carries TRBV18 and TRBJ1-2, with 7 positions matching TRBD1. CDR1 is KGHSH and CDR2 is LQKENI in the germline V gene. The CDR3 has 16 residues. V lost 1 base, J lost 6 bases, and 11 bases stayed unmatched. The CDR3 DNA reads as TGTGCCAGCTCACCACAGCCGACAGGGAGTTATGATGGCTACACCTTC. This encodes CASSPQPTGSYDGYTF.

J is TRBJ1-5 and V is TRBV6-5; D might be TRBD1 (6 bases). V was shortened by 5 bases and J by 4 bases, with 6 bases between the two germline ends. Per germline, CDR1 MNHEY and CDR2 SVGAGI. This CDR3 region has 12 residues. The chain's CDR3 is CASSTGNQPQHF. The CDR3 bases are TGTGCCAGCAGTACAGGGAATCAGCCCCAGCATTTT.

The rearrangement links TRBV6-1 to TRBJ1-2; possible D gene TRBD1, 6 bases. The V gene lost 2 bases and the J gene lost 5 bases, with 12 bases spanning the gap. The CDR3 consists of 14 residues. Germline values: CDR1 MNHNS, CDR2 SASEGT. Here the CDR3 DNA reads TGTGCCAGCAGTGAATATACAGGGCAGTATGGCTACACCTTC. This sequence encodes CASSEYTGQYGYTF.

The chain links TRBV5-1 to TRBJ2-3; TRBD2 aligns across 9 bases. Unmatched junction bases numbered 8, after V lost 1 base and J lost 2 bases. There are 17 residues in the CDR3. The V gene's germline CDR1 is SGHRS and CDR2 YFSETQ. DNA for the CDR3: TGCGCCAGCAGCTTGAACATGCTAGCGGGAATCACAGATACGCAGTATTTT. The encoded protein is CASSLNMLAGITDTQYF.

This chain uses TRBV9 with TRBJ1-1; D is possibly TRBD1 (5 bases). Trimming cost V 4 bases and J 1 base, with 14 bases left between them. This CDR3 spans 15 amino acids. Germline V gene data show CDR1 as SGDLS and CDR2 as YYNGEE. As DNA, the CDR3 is TGTGCCAGCAGCATGGGTACGGGGGGGAACACTGAAGCTTTCTTT. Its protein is CASSMGTGGNTEAFF.

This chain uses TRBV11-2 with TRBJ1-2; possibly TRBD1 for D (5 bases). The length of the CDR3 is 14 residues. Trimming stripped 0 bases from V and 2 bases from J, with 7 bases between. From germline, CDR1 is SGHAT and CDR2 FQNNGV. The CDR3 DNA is TGTGCCAGCAGCTTAGATCGACAGAACTATGGCTACACCTTC. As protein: CASSLDRQNYGYTF.

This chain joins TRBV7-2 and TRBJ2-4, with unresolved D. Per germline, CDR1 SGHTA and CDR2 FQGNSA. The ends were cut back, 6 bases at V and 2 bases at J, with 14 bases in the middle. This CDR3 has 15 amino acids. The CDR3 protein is CASRPGSQTKNIQYF. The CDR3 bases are TGTGCCAGCAGACCCGGATCCCAGACCAAAAACATTCAGTACTTC.

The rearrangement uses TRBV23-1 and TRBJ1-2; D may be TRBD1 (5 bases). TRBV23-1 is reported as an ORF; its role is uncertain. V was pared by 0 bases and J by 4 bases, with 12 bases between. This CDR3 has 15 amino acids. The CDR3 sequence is CASSQSIPDTYGYTF. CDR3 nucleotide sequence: TGCGCCAGCAGTCAATCGATCCCGGACACCTATGGCTACACCTTC.

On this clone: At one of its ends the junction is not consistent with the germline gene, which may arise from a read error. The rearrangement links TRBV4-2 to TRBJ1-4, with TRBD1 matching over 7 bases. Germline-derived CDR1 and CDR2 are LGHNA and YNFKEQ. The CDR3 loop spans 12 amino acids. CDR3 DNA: TGTGCCAGCAGCAAAGACAGGGTGGAACTGTTTTTT. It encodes CASSKDRVELFF.

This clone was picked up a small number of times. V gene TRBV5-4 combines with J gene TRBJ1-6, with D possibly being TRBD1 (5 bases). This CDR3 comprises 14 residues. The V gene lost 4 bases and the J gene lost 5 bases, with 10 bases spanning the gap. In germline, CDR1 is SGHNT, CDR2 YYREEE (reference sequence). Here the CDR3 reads CASSQGFNNSPLHF. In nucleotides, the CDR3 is TGTGCCAGCAGCCAGGGATTTAATAATTCACCCCTCCACTTT.

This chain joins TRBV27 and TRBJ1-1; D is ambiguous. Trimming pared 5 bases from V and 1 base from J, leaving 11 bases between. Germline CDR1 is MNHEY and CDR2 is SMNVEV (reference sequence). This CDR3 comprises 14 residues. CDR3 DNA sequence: TGTGCCAGCAGTCTCATCCCCGGGAACACTGAAGCTTTCTTT. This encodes CASSLIPGNTEAFF.

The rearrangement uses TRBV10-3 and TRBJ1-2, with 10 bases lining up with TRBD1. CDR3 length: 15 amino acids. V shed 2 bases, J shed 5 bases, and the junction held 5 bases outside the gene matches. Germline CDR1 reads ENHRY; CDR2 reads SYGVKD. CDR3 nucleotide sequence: TGTGCCATCAGTGAGGGACAGGGGGTAGGGTATGGCTACACCTTC. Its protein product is CAISEGQGVGYGYTF.

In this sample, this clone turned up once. Here the CDR3 DNA reads TGTGCCAGCAGCTTAAGGTCCGGCGGGGGGGGAGAGACCCAGTACTTC. The encoded protein is CASSLRSGGGGETQYF. The rearrangement uses TRBV7-2 and TRBJ2-5; 9 bases are a match to TRBD2. The ends lost 2 bases at V and 4 bases at J; junction bases unmatched: 8. Germline V gives CDR1 SGHTA, CDR2 FQGNSA. This CDR3 contains 16 residues. The full variable domain, completed using reference TRBV7-2 and TRBJ2-5, is GAGVSQSPSNKVTEKGKDVELRCDPISGHTALYWYRQSLGQGLEFLIYFQGNSAPDKSGLPSDRFSAERTGGSVSTLTIQRTQQEDSAVYLCASSLRSGGGGETQYFGPGTRLLVL.

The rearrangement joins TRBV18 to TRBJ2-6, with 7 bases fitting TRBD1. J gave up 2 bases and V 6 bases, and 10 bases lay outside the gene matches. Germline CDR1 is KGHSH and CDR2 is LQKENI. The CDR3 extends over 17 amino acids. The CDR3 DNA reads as TGTGCCAGCTCGTCAACTCTAGGGGGCGCTGGGGCCAACGTCCTGACTTTC. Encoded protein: CASSSTLGGAGANVLTF.